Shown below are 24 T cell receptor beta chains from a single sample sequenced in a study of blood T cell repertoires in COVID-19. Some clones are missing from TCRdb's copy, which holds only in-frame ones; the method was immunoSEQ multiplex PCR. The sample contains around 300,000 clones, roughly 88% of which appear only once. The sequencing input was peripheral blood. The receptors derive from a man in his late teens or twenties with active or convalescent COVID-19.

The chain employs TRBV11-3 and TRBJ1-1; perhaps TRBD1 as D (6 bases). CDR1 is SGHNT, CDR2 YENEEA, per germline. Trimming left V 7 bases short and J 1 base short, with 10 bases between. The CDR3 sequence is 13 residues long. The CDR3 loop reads CASKLDRNTEAFF. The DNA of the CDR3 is TGTGCCAGCAAATTGGACAGGAACACTGAAGCTTTCTTT.

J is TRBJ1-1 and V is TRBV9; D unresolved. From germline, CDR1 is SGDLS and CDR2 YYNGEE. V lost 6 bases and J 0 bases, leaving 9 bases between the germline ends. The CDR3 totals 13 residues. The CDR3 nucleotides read TGTGCCAGCACCCCTATATTGAACACTGAAGCTTTCTTT. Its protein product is CASTPILNTEAFF.

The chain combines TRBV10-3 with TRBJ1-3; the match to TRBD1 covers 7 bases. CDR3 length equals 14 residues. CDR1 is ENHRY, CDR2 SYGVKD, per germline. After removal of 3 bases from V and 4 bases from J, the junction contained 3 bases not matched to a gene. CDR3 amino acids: CAISDDRVGNTIYF. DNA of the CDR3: TGTGCCATCAGTGATGACAGGGTGGGAAACACCATATATTTT.

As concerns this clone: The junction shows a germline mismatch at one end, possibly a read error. Here the CDR3 DNA reads TGTGCCAGCAGCTTGGGACCGGGGTTC. This gives the protein CASSLGPGF. The chain employs TRBV5-8 and TRBJ2-7; D perhaps matches TRBD2 (5 bases). The CDR3 loop spans 9 amino acids. Per the germline V gene, CDR1 is SGHTS and CDR2 is YDEGEE.

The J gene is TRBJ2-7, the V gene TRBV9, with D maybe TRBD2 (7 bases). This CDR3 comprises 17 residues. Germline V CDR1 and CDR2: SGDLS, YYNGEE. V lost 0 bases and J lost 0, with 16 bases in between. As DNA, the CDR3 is TGTGCCAGCAGCGTAGCGCCGTACGGGGGGCCCTCCTACGAGCAGTACTTC. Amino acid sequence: CASSVAPYGGPSYEQYF. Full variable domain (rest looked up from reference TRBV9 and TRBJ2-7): DSGVTQTPKHLITATGQRVTLRCSPRSGDLSVYWYQQSLDQGLQFLIQYYNGEERAKGNILERFSAQQFPDLHSELNLSSLELGDSALYFCASSVAPYGGPSYEQYFGPGTRLTVT.

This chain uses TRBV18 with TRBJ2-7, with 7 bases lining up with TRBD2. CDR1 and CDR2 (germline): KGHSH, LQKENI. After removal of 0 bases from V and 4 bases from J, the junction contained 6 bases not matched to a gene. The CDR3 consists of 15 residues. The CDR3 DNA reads TGTGCCAGCTCACCACCTCTGGGGGGGGTTTACGAGCAGTACTTC. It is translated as CASSPPLGGVYEQYF. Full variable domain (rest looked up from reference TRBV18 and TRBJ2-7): NAGVMQNPRHLVRRRGQEARLRCSPMKGHSHVYWYRQLPEEGLKFMVYLQKENIIDESGMPKERFSAEFPKEGPSILRIQQVVRGDSAAYFCASSPPLGGVYEQYFGPGTRLTVT.

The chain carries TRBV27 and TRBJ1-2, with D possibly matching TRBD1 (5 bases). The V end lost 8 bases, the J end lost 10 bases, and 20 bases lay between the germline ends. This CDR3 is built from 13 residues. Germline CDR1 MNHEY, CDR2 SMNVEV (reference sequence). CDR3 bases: TGTGCCAGCGGGCCCGGTCAGGGATTCAACTACACCTTC. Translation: CASGPGQGFNYTF.

CDR3 bases: TGTGCCAGCAGTTATGATGGCTACACCTTC. It encodes CASSYDGYTF. This sequence joins TRBV6-1 and TRBJ1-2, with no clear D. Per the germline V gene, CDR1 is MNHNS and CDR2 is SASEGT. With 5 bases removed from V and 6 bases from J, the gap between germline ends came to 4 bases. This CDR3 has 10 residues.

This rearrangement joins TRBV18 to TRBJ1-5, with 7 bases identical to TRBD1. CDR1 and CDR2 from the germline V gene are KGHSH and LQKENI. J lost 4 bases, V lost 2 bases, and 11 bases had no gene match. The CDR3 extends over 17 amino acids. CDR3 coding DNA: TGTGCCAGCTCACCAAATCTCCGGGACAGTCCGAATCAGCCCCAGCATTTT. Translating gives CASSPNLRDSPNQPQHF.

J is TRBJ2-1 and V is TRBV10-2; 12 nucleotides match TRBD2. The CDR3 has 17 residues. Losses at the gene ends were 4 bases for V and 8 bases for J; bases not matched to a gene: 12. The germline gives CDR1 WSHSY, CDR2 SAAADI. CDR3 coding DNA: TGCGCCAGCAGTGCTAGCGGGGGGGCCATTAGGAGTGATGAGCAGTTCTTC. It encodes CASSASGGAIRSDEQFF.

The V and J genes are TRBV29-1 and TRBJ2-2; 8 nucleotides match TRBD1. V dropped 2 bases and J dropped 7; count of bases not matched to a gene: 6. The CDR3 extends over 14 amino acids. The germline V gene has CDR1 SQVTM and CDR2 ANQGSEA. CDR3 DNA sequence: TGCAGCGTTGAAAAGGGGACAGGTTTCGGGGAGCTGTTTTTT. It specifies CSVEKGTGFGELFF.

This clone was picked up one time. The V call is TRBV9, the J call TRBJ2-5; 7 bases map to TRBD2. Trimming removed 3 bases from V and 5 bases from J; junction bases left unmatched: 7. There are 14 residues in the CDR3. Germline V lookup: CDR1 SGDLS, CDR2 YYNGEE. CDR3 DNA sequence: TGTGCCAGCAGCGCCCGTCAGGGAGGGGAGACCCAGTACTTC. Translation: CASSARQGGETQYF.

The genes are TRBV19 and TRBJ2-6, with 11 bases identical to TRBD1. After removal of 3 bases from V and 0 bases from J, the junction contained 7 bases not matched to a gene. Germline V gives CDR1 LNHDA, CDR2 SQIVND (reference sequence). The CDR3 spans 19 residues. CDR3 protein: CASSILVGQGGSGANVLTF. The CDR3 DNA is TGTGCCAGTAGTATTTTGGTGGGACAGGGGGGCTCTGGGGCCAACGTCCTGACTTTC.

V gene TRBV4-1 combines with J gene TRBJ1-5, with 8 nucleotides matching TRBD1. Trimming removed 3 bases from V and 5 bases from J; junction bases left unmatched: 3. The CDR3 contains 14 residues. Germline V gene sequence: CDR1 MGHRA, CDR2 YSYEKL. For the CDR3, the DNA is TGCGCCAGCAGCCACGGGACAGGTGATCAGCCCCAGCATTTT. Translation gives CASSHGTGDQPQHF.

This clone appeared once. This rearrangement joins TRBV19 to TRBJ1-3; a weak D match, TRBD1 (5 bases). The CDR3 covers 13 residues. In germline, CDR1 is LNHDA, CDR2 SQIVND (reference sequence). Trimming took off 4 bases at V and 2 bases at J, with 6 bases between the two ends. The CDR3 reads CASSTGTGNTIYF. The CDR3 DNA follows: TGTGCCAGTAGTACAGGGACTGGAAACACCATATATTTT.

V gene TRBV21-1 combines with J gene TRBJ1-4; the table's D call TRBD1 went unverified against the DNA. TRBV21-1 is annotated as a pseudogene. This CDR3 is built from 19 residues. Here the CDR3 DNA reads TGTGCCAGCAGCAAAATGTCGTTAGGGGGCGAAGAACCAGAAGATAAACTGTTTTTT. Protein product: CASSKMSLGGEEPEDKLFF.

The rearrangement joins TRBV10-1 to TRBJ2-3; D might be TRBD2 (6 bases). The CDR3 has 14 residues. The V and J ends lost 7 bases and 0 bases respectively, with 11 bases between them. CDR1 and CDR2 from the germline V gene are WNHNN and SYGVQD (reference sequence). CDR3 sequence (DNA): TGCGCCAGCACGGCGGGGTTTAGCACAGATACGCAGTATTTT. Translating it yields CASTAGFSTDTQYF.

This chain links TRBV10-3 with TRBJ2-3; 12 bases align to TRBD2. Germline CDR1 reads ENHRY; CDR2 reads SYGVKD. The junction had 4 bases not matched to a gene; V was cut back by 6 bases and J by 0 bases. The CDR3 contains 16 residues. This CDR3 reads CAIRTSGGTSTDTQYF. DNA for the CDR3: TGTGCCATCAGGACTAGCGGGGGCACTAGCACAGATACGCAGTATTTT.

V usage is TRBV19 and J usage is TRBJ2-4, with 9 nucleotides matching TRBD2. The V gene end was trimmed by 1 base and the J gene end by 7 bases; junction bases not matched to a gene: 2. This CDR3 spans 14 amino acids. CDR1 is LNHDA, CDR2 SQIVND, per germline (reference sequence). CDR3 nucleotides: TGTGCCAGTAGTATAGTGACTAGCGGCAACATTCAGTACTTC. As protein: CASSIVTSGNIQYF.

The DNA for the CDR3 is TGTGCCAGTAGTATAGTGGGCAGCTCGCTCTACGAGCAGTACTTC. Its protein is CASSIVGSSLYEQYF. V gene TRBV19 combines with J gene TRBJ2-7; no reliable D call. From germline, CDR1 is LNHDA and CDR2 SQIVND (reference sequence). The V and J ends lost 1 base and 3 bases respectively, with 13 bases between them. The CDR3 is made up of 15 amino acids. Based on the CDR3 plus reference TRBV19 and TRBJ2-7, the full variable domain is DGGITQSPKYLFRKEGQNVTLSCEQNLNHDAMYWYRQDPGQGLRLIYYSQIVNDFQKGDIAEGYSVSREKKESFPLTVTSAQKNPTAFYLCASSIVGSSLYEQYFGPGTRLTVT.

Here the CDR3 DNA reads TGTGCCAGCAGCGGAGAGCTACCGCGGGATGAGCAGTTCTTC. This translates into CASSGELPRDEQFF. This chain joins TRBV13 and TRBJ2-1, with D possibly TRBD2 on 5 matching bases. Trimming cost V 5 bases and J 8 bases, with 16 bases left between them. The CDR3 consists of 14 residues. In germline, CDR1 is PRHDT, CDR2 FYEKMQ (reference sequence).

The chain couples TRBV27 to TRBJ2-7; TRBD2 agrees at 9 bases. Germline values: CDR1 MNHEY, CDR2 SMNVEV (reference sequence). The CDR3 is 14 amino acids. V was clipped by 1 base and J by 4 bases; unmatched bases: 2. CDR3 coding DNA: TGTGCCAGCAGTTTATTAGCGGGGGATTACGAGCAGTACTTC. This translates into CASSLLAGDYEQYF.

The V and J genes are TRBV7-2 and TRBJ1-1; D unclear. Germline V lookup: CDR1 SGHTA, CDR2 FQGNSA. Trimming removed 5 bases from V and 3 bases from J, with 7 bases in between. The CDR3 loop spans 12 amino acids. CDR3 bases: TGTGCCAGCAGCCCCCGGTACACTGAAGCTTTCTTT. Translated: CASSPRYTEAFF.

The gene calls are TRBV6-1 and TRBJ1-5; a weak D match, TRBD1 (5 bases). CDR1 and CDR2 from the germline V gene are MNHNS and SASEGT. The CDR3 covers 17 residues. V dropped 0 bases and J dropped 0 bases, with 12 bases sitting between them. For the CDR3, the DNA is TGTGCCAGCAGTGAAGCGATGGCAGGGCTTAGCAATCAGCCCCAGCATTTT. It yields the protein CASSEAMAGLSNQPQHF.